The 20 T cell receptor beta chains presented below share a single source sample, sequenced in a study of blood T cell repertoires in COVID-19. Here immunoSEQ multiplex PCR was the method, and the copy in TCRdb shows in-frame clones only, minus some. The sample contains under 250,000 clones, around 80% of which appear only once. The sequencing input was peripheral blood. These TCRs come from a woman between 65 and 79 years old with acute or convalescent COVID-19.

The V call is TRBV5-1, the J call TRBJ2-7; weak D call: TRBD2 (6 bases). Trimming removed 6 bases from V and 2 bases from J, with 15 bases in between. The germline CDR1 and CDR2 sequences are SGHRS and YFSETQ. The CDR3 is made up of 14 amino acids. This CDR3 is CASKGAGSPYEQYF. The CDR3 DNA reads TGCGCCAGCAAAGGGGCGGGGTCCCCCTACGAGCAGTACTTC.

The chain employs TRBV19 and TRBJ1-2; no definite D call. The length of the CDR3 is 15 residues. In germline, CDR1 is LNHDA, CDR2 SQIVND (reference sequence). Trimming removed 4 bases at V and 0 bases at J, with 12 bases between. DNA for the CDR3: TGTGCCAGTAGTACTCCCCCGCCGGCTAACTATGGCTACACCTTC. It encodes CASSTPPPANYGYTF.

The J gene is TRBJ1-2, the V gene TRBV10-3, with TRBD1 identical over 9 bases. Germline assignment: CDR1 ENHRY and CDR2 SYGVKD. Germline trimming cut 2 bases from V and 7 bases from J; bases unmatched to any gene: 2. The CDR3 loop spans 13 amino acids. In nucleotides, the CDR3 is TGTGCCATCAGTGAGGCGACAGGGGGTGGCTACACCTTC. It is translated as CAISEATGGGYTF.

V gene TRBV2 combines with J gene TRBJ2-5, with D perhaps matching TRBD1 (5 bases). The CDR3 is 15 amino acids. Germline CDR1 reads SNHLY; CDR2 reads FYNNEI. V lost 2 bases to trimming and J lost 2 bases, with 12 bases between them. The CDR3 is CASSERQLKQETQYF. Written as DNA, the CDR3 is TGTGCCAGCAGTGAAAGACAGCTCAAGCAAGAGACCCAGTACTTC.

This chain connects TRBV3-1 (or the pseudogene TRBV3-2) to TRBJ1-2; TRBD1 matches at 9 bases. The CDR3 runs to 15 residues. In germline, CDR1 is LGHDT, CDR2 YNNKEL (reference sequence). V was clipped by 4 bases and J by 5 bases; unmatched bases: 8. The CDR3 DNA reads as TGTGCCAGCAGCCCGAGGGACAGGGAGGGGTATGGCTACACCTTC. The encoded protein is CASSPRDREGYGYTF.

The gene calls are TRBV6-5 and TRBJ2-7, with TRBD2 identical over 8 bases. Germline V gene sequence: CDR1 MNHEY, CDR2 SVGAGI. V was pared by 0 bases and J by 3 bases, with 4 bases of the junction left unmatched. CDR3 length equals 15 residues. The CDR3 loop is CASSYSGGGLYEQYF. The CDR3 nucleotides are TGTGCCAGCAGTTACTCGGGCGGGGGGCTCTACGAGCAGTACTTC.

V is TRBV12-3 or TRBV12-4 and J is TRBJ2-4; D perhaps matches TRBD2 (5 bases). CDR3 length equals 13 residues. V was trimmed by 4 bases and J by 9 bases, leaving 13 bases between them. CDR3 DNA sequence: TGTGCCAGCAGTTCTAGCATTCTAGTCATTCAGTACTTC. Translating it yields CASSSSILVIQYF.

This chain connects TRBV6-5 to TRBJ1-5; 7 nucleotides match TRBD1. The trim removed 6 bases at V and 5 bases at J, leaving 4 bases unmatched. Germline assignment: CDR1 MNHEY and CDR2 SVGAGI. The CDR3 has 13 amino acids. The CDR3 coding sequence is TGTGCCAGCAGACCGGGACAGCATCAGCCCCAGCATTTT. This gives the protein CASRPGQHQPQHF.

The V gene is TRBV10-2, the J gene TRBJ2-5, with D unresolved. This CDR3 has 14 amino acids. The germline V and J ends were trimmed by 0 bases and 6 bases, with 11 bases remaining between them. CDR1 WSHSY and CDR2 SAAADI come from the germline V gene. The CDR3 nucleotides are TGCGCCAGCAGTGAGTCGATATTGAGAAAGACCCAGTACTTC. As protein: CASSESILRKTQYF.

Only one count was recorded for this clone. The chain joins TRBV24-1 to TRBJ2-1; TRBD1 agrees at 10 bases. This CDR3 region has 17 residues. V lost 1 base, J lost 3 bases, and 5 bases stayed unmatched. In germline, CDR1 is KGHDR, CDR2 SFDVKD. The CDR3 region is CATSDFSGQGVYNEQFF. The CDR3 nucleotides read TGTGCCACCAGTGATTTCTCCGGACAGGGGGTCTACAATGAGCAGTTCTTC.

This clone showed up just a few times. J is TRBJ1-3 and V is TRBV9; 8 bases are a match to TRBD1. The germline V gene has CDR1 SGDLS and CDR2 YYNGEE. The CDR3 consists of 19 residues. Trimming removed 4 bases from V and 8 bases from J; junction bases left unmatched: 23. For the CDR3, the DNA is TGTGCCAGCAGCCCCCTTAAACCTACTTACAGGGGGGTCGAGGACACCATATATTTT. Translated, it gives CASSPLKPTYRGVEDTIYF.

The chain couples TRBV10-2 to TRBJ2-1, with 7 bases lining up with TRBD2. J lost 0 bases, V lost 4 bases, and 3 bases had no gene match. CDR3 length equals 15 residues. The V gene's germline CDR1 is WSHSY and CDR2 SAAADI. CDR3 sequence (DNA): TGCGCCAGCAGTGCACTAGCGAGCTCCTACAATGAGCAGTTCTTC. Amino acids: CASSALASSYNEQFF.

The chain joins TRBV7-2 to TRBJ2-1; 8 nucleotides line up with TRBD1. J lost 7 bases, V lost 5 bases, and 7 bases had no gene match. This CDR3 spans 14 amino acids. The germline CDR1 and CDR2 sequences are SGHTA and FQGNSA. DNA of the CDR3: TGTGCCAGCAGCCCGGACAGGGCGTTTAATGAGCAGTTCTTC. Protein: CASSPDRAFNEQFF.

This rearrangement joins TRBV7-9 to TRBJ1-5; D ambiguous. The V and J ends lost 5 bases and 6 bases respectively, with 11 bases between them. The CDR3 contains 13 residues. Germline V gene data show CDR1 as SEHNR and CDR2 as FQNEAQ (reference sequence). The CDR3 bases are TGTGCCAGCAGCCCCGGGGTGGCTCAGCCCCAGCATTTT. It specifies CASSPGVAQPQHF.

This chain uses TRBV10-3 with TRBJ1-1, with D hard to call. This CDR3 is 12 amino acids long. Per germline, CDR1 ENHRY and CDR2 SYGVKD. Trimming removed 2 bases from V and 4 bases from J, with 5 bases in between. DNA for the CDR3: TGTGCCATCAGTGAGGAGGGCACTGAAGCTTTCTTT. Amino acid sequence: CAISEEGTEAFF.

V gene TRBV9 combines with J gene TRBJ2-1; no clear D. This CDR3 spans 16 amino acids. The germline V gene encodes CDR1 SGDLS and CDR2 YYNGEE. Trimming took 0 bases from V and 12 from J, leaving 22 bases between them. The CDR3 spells CASSVEGGTFTMRQFF. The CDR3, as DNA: TGTGCCAGCAGCGTAGAAGGCGGCACCTTTACAATGAGGCAGTTCTTC.

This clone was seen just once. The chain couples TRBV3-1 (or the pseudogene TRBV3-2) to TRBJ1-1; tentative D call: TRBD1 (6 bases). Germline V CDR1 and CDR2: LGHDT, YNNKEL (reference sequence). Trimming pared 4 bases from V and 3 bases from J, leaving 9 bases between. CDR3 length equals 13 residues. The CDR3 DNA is TGTGCCAGCAGCCTCCAGGGGCACACTGAAGCTTTCTTT. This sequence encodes CASSLQGHTEAFF.

Here the CDR3 reads CASSPGGPYEQFF. CDR3 sequence (DNA): TGTGCCAGCAGCCCCGGCGGGCCTTATGAGCAGTTCTTC. The chain combines TRBV7-3 with TRBJ2-1, with D possibly being TRBD2 (5 bases). With 5 bases removed from V and 8 bases from J, the gap between germline ends came to 13 bases. Germline V CDR1 and CDR2: SGHTA, FQGTGA. CDR3 length: 13 residues.

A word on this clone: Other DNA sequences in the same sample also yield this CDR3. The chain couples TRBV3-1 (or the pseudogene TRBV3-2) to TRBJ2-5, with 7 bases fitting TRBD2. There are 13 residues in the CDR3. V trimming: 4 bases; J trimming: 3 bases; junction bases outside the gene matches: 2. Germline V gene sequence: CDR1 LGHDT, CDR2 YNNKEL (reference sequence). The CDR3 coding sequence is TGTGCCAGCAGCCGGGGGGGGGAAGAGACCCAGTACTTC. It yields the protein CASSRGGEETQYF.

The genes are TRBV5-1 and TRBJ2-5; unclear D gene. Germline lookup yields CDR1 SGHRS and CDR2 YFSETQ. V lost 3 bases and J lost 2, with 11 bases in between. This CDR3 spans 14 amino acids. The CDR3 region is CASSSFRQQETQYF. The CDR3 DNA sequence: TGCGCCAGCAGCTCGTTCAGGCAGCAAGAGACCCAGTACTTC.